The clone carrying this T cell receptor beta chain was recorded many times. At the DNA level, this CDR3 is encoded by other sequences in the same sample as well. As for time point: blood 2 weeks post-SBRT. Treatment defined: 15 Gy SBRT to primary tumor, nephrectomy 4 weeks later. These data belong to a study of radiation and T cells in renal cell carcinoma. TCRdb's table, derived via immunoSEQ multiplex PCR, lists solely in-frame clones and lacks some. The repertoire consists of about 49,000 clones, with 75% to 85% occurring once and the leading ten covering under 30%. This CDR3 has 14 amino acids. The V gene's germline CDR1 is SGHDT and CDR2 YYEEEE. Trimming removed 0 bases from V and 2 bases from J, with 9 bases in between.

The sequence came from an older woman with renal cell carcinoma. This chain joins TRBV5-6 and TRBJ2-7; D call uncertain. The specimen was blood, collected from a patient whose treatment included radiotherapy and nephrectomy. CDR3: CASSLETNPYEQYF. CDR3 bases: TGTGCCAGCAGCTTGGAGACAAATCCCTACGAGCAGTACTTC. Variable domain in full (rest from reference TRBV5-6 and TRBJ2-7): DAGVTQSPTHLIKTRGQQVTLRCSPKSGHDTVSWYQQALGQGPQFIFQYYEEEERQRGNFPDRFSGHQFPNYSSELNVNALLLGDSALYLCASSLETNPYEQYFGPGTRLTVT.